This T cell receptor (beta chain) came from a study of T cell responses to AZD1222 COVID-19 vaccine. Of note for this clone: Its antigen is unidentified.

The CDR3 spans 15 residues. V lost 6 bases and J lost 6; bases outside the gene matches: 8. Germline assignment: CDR1 MNHEY and CDR2 SVGAGI. Libraries were prepared by immunoSEQ multiplex PCR; TCRdb keeps only in-frame clonotypes and omits some of them. This sample has about 67,000 clones; around 84% occur once, and the top ten carry approximately 22%. Study-wide results and caveats: Scientists sampled the repertoires only once the peak T cell response had passed. Vaccine-associated CD4 TCRs ranged over spike, dominating at 160-218 and 743-854. A mostly white British donor set with more females was recruited, and clonal diversity was possibly underestimated.

The sequence came from an adult in good health. The chain joins TRBV6-5 to TRBJ1-5, with 10 positions matching TRBD1. Specimen: peripheral blood, collected on day 0 of AZD1222 vaccination. The CDR3 DNA reads TGTGCCAGCAGGCCCGGGACAGGGGTTTTTCAGCCCCAGCATTTT. Its translation: CASRPGTGVFQPQHF.